A selection of T cell receptor beta chains follows, all from one sample in a study of beta chain features in type 1 diabetes. The protocol was immunoSEQ multiplex PCR, while the TCRdb copy is restricted to in-frame clones and leaves out a portion. The sample yields roughly 150,000 clones, over 8.5% seen once. Sequencing was performed on central memory CD4+ T cells from blood. The receptor set was obtained from a young man in good health. Each CDR3 is given with its conserved first and last residue. The D gene is left open where the match is weak. Not every row has a clone size; where given, it reads once, few, many or a size class.

size: few
V: TRBV10-3
D: -
J: TRBJ2-7
CDR3: CAISPRVAAYEQYF
DNA: TGTGCCATCAGCCCCAGGGTTGCCGCCTACGAGCAGTACTTC

size: many
V: TRBV7-9
D: -
J: TRBJ2-4
CDR3: CASSSRGGGKNIQYF
DNA: TGTGCCAGCAGCTCCAGGGGGGGAGGCAAAAACATTCAGTACTTC

size: -
V: TRBV9
D: -
J: TRBJ2-5
CDR3: CASSVASRGETQYF
DNA: TGTGCCAGCAGCGTAGCTAGTAGAGGAGAGACCCAGTACTTC

size: few
V: TRBV5-1
D: -
J: TRBJ2-2
CDR3: CASSFKDSGNTGELFF
DNA: TGCGCCAGCAGCTTTAAGGATAGCGGGAACACCGGGGAGCTGTTTTTT

size: -
V: TRBV7-6
D: TRBD1
J: TRBJ2-7
CDR3: CASSLGRDRENEQYF
DNA: TGTGCCAGCAGCTTAGGACGGGACAGGGAAAACGAGCAGTACTTC

size: -
V: TRBV25-1
D: TRBD1
J: TRBJ1-5
CDR3: CASSATTGTGNNQPQHF
DNA: TGTGCCAGCAGTGCTACGACCGGGACAGGGAACAATCAGCCCCAGCATTTT

size: many
V: TRBV7-2
D: TRBD2
J: TRBJ2-1
CDR3: CASSLANLGLAYEQFF
DNA: TGTGCCAGCAGCTTAGCGAATCTGGGACTAGCCTATGAGCAGTTCTTC

size: few
V: TRBV9
D: -
J: TRBJ2-2
CDR3: CASSVNTNTGELFF
DNA: TGTGCCAGCAGCGTTAACACGAACACCGGGGAGCTGTTTTTT

size: -
V: TRBV10-3
D: -
J: TRBJ1-1
CDR3: CAIREDVTEAFF
DNA: TGTGCCATCAGAGAGGATGTCACTGAAGCTTTCTTT

size: once
V: TRBV7-6
D: TRBD1
J: TRBJ2-7
CDR3: CASDHRWDRAFYEQYF
DNA: TGTGCCAGCGACCATAGATGGGACAGGGCCTTCTACGAGCAGTACTTC

size: -
V: TRBV4-2
D: -
J: TRBJ2-1
CDR3: CASSQEVRLATYNEQFF
DNA: TGTGCCAGCAGCCAAGAAGTGCGGCTAGCGACATACAATGAGCAGTTCTTC

size: few
V: TRBV15
D: TRBD1
J: TRBJ1-1
CDR3: CSTSRAGQGIEAFF
DNA: TGTTCCACCAGCAGAGCGGGACAGGGAATTGAAGCTTTCTTT

size: -
V: TRBV5-6
D: TRBD1
J: TRBJ1-6
CDR3: CASSIAGTGGSSPLHF
DNA: TGTGCCAGCAGCATCGCCGGGACAGGGGGGTCCTCACCCCTCCACTTT

size: few
V: TRBV5-4
D: -
J: TRBJ1-4
CDR3: CASSPGAYEKLFF
DNA: TGTGCCAGCAGCCCCGGGGCTTACGAAAAACTGTTTTTT

size: -
V: TRBV7-8
D: TRBD2
J: TRBJ2-1
CDR3: CASSLGLAGGNNEQFF
DNA: TGTGCCAGCAGCCTCGGACTAGCGGGGGGCAACAATGAGCAGTTCTTC

size: many
V: TRBV18
D: TRBD1
J: TRBJ1-3
CDR3: CASSEQGASGNTIYF
DNA: TGTGCCAGCTCAGAACAGGGGGCCTCTGGAAACACCATATATTTT

size: -
V: TRBV28
D: TRBD1
J: TRBJ2-7
CDR3: CASSLHRGYYEQYF
DNA: TGTGCCAGCAGTTTACACAGGGGTTACTACGAGCAGTACTTC

size: -
V: TRBV14
D: -
J: TRBJ1-2
CDR3: CASSQGLVSFYTF
DNA: TGTGCCAGCAGCCAAGGCCTCGTCTCATTCTACACCTTC

size: -
V: TRBV7-2
D: TRBD2
J: TRBJ2-5
CDR3: CASSPSAGGRETQYF
DNA: TGTGCCAGCAGCCCCTCCGCGGGAGGGCGAGAGACCCAGTACTTC

size: -
V: TRBV9
D: TRBD2
J: TRBJ2-2
CDR3: CASSARGGANTGELFF
DNA: TGTGCCAGCAGCGCCCGGGGGGGCGCGAACACCGGGGAGCTGTTTTTT

size: -
V: TRBV30
D: -
J: TRBJ1-5
CDR3: CAWSRTENQPQHF
DNA: TGTGCCTGGAGTCGGACAGAAAATCAGCCCCAGCATTTT

size: -
V: TRBV14
D: -
J: TRBJ2-3
CDR3: CASSQSGTRTDTQYF
DNA: TGTGCCAGCAGCCAATCCGGGACCCGAACAGATACGCAGTATTTT

size: few
V: TRBV5-1
D: TRBD1
J: TRBJ1-2
CDR3: CASSPNQGAKDYGYTF
DNA: TGCGCCAGCAGTCCTAACCAGGGGGCTAAGGACTATGGCTACACCTTC

size: -
V: TRBV10-3
D: TRBD2
J: TRBJ2-1
CDR3: CAISTSGSAYNEQFF
DNA: TGTGCCATCAGTACTAGCGGGAGCGCCTACAATGAGCAGTTCTTC

size: medium-sized
V: TRBV5-4
D: -
J: TRBJ2-5
CDR3: CASTWDTMETQYF
DNA: TGTGCCAGCACCTGGGACACAATGGAGACCCAGTACTTC

size: -
V: TRBV15
D: -
J: TRBJ2-7
CDR3: CATSRDSTPAYEQYF
DNA: TGTGCCACCAGCAGAGATAGCACGCCAGCCTACGAGCAGTACTTC

size: -
V: TRBV5-1
D: TRBD1
J: TRBJ2-7
CDR3: CASSIGTAGEQYF
DNA: TGCGCCAGCAGCATCGGGACAGCAGGCGAGCAGTACTTC

size: -
V: TRBV7-9
D: -
J: TRBJ2-7
CDR3: CASSWTIMEAEQYF
DNA: TGTGCCAGCAGCTGGACAATTATGGAGGCCGAGCAGTACTTC

size: -
V: TRBV25-1
D: -
J: TRBJ1-2
CDR3: CASKEDSSLSYGYTF
DNA: TGTGCCAGCAAAGAGGACAGCTCCCTCTCCTATGGCTACACCTTC

size: few
V: TRBV11-2
D: -
J: TRBJ1-1
CDR3: CASSVTGPAFF
DNA: TGTGCCAGCAGCGTTACAGGGCCGGCTTTCTTT

size: -
V: TRBV7-8
D: TRBD1
J: TRBJ1-4
CDR3: CASSWDRINEKLFF
DNA: TGTGCCAGCAGCTGGGACAGGATTAATGAAAAACTGTTTTTT

size: few
V: TRBV7-7
D: TRBD1
J: TRBJ2-1
CDR3: CASSLLQGQGAQEQFF
DNA: TGTGCTAGCAGTCTGCTCCAAGGACAGGGGGCGCAGGAGCAGTTCTTC

size: -
V: TRBV7-2
D: -
J: TRBJ2-7
CDR3: CASKPVGRLSSYEQYF
DNA: TGTGCCAGCAAACCGGTAGGCAGACTTAGCTCCTACGAGCAGTACTTC

size: -
V: TRBV25-1
D: -
J: TRBJ2-7
CDR3: CASSEYRGQDYEQYF
DNA: TGTGCCAGCAGTGAATATCGGGGACAAGACTACGAGCAGTACTTC

size: -
V: TRBV10-3
D: -
J: TRBJ1-2
CDR3: CAISWDRDGYTF
DNA: TGTGCCATCAGTTGGGACCGCGATGGCTACACCTTC

size: -
V: TRBV27
D: TRBD2
J: TRBJ2-1
CDR3: CASSRLISGRDKFF
DNA: TGTGCCAGCAGCCGCTTGATAAGCGGGAGAGATAAGTTCTTC

size: few
V: TRBV30
D: -
J: TRBJ2-3
CDR3: CAWSVIGRITDTQYF
DNA: TGTGCCTGGAGTGTAATCGGCAGAATCACAGATACGCAGTATTTT

size: -
V: TRBV14
D: -
J: TRBJ1-2
CDR3: CASSQDGWRLDGYTF
DNA: TGTGCCAGCAGCCAAGATGGATGGAGGCTTGACGGCTACACCTTC

size: -
V: TRBV27
D: TRBD2
J: TRBJ2-1
CDR3: CASSLGGRAAFF
DNA: TGTGCCAGCAGTTTAGGGGGGAGGGCCGCGTTCTTC

size: -
V: TRBV20-1
D: -
J: TRBJ1-4
CDR3: CSARLYEKLFF
DNA: TGCAGTGCCAGGCTTTATGAAAAACTGTTTTTT

size: few
V: TRBV27
D: -
J: TRBJ1-2
CDR3: CASGYGQSMGYTF
DNA: TGTGCCAGCGGGTATGGACAGTCTATGGGCTACACCTTC

size: few
V: TRBV6-1
D: -
J: TRBJ2-7
CDR3: CASSDYNLPPGEQYF
DNA: TGTGCCAGCAGTGATTATAACCTACCTCCTGGCGAGCAGTACTTC

size: few
V: TRBV7-6
D: -
J: TRBJ1-1
CDR3: CASSLASTSDMRHTEAFF
DNA: TGTGCCAGCAGCTTAGCGTCAACAAGCGATATGAGGCACACTGAAGCTTTCTTT

size: -
V: TRBV7-2
D: TRBD1
J: TRBJ1-2
CDR3: CASSSYGDSSYTF
DNA: TGTGCCAGCAGCTCTTACGGGGACAGCTCCTACACCTTC

size: -
V: TRBV5-1
D: -
J: TRBJ2-5
CDR3: CASSPGARETQYF
DNA: TGCGCCAGCAGCCCCGGGGCGAGAGAGACCCAGTACTTC

size: few
V: TRBV7-2
D: -
J: TRBJ2-7
CDR3: CASSLTSSYEQYF
DNA: TGTGCCAGCAGCTTGACTAGCTCCTACGAGCAGTACTTC

size: many
V: TRBV5-4
D: TRBD1
J: TRBJ1-2
CDR3: CASSGPGQGVVYGYTF
DNA: TGTGCCAGCAGCGGCCCGGGACAGGGGGTAGTCTATGGCTACACCTTC

size: few
V: TRBV18
D: -
J: TRBJ1-4
CDR3: CASGGGLNEKLFF
DNA: TGTGCCAGCGGAGGAGGGCTTAATGAAAAACTGTTTTTT

size: few
V: TRBV12-5
D: -
J: TRBJ2-4
CDR3: CASANGPGRNIQYF
DNA: TGTGCTAGTGCCAATGGACCGGGACGGAACATTCAGTACTTC

size: few
V: TRBV29-1
D: -
J: TRBJ2-3
CDR3: CSVQARTSSTDTQYF
DNA: TGCAGCGTCCAAGCCCGTACCTCTAGCACAGATACGCAGTATTTT

size: few
V: TRBV27
D: -
J: TRBJ2-1
CDR3: CASTLGGLSSYNEQFF
DNA: TGTGCCAGCACGCTTGGAGGGTTATCTTCCTACAATGAGCAGTTCTTC

size: few
V: TRBV7-9
D: -
J: TRBJ2-7
CDR3: CASSLGTANEQYF
DNA: TGTGCCAGCAGCTTAGGGACAGCTAACGAGCAGTACTTC

size: few
V: TRBV7-9
D: TRBD1
J: TRBJ1-4
CDR3: CASSLTGEKLFF
DNA: TGTGCCAGCAGCTTGACAGGGGAAAAACTGTTTTTT

size: -
V: TRBV7-9
D: -
J: TRBJ2-7
CDR3: CASSDLYEQYF
DNA: TGTGCCAGCAGCGACCTTTACGAGCAGTACTTC

size: -
V: TRBV6-1
D: -
J: TRBJ2-3
CDR3: CASSRRSSTDTQYF
DNA: TGTGCCAGCAGTCGACGTTCTAGCACAGATACGCAGTATTTT

size: medium-sized
V: TRBV20-1
D: -
J: TRBJ2-1
CDR3: CSARRDEQFF
DNA: TGCAGTGCTAGGAGGGATGAGCAGTTCTTC

size: -
V: TRBV7-2
D: -
J: TRBJ2-5
CDR3: CASSLNGQAQETQYF
DNA: TGTGCCAGCAGCTTAAACGGGCAGGCACAAGAGACCCAGTACTTC

size: -
V: TRBV7-9
D: -
J: TRBJ1-1
CDR3: CASSLEAGWAFF
DNA: TGTGCCAGCAGCTTAGAAGCAGGGTGGGCTTTCTTT

size: -
V: TRBV7-2
D: -
J: TRBJ1-1
CDR3: CASSPQVGNTEAFF
DNA: TGTGCCAGCAGCCCACAGGTTGGGAACACTGAAGCTTTCTTT

size: many
V: TRBV4-1
D: -
J: TRBJ1-2
CDR3: CASSPGRSYGYTF
DNA: TGCGCCAGCAGCCCCGGCAGGAGCTATGGCTACACCTTC